The sequence of this T cell receptor (beta chain) was determined in a study of T-cell memory formation after mild COVID-19. Study results and caveats: CD4+ contracting clones were found mainly in CM and EM, and CD8+ ones in EMRA. A second wave of clones peaked on day 37, and their SARS-CoV-2 specificity went unconfirmed. Pre-infection memory carried some responding clones, suggesting that cross-reactive memory joined.

Comments on this clonotype: Its antigen remains unidentified.

Barcoded TCR alpha and TCR beta cDNA libraries with UMIs came from 5'RACE using constant-segment primers. One entry per CDR3 protein, called by TCRdb with MiXCR from the 5' RACE reads. The table shows around 250,000 distinct CDR3 sequences, with over 9% occurring only once. This clonotype originated in a man aged 18 to 35 who had mild COVID-19 (a few samples of this study predate the infection). Cell type and time point are not known. Sequencing was done on a sample of PBMCs or a T cell subset sorted from them (not recorded which).

CDR3 loop: CASRAGGNQPQHF. The CDR3 DNA follows: TGTGCCTCGCGGGCGGGGGGCAATCAGCCCCAGCATTTT. The chain combines TRBV10-3 with TRBJ1-5; a possible D gene is TRBD1 (5 bases). V dropped 11 bases and J dropped 2 bases, with 13 bases sitting between them. The CDR3 sequence is 13 residues long. Germline loops: CDR1 ENHRY, CDR2 SYGVKD.